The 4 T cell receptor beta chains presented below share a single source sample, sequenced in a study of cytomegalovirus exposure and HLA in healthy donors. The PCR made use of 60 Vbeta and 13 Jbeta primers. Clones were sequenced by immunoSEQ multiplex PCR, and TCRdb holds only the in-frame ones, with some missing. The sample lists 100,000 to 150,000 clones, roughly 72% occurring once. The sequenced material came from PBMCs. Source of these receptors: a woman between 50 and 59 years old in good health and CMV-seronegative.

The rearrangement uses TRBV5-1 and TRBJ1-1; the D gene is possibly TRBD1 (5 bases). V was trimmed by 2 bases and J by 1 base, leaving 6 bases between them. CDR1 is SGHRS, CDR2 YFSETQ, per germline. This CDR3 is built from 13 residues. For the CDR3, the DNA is TGCGCCAGCAGCTTTACAGGGAACACTGAAGCTTTCTTT. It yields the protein CASSFTGNTEAFF. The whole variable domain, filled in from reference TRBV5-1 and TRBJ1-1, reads KAGVTQTPRYLIKTRGQQVTLSCSPISGHRSVSWYQQTPGQGLQFLFEYFSETQRNKGNFPGRFSGRQFSNSRSEMNVSTLELGDSALYLCASSFTGNTEAFFGQGTRLTVV.

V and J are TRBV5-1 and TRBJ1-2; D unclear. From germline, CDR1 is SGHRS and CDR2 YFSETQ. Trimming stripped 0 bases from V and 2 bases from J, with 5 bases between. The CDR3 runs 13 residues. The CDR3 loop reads CASSLVKNYGYTF. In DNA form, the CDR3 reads TGCGCCAGCAGCTTGGTCAAAAACTATGGCTACACCTTC.

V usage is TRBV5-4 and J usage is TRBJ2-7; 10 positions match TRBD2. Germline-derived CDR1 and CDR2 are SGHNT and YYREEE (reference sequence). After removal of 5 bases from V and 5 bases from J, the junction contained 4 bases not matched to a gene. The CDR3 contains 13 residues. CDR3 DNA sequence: TGTGCCAGCAGGGAGGGACTAGCGAACGAGCAGTACTTC. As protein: CASREGLANEQYF.

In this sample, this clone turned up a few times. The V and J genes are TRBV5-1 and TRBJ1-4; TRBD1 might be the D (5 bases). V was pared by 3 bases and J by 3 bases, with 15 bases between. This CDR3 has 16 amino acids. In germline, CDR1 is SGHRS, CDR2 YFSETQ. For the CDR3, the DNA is TGCGCCAGCAGCTCGCAGCCCCGGGGGTCTAATGAAAAACTGTTTTTT. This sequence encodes CASSSQPRGSNEKLFF.